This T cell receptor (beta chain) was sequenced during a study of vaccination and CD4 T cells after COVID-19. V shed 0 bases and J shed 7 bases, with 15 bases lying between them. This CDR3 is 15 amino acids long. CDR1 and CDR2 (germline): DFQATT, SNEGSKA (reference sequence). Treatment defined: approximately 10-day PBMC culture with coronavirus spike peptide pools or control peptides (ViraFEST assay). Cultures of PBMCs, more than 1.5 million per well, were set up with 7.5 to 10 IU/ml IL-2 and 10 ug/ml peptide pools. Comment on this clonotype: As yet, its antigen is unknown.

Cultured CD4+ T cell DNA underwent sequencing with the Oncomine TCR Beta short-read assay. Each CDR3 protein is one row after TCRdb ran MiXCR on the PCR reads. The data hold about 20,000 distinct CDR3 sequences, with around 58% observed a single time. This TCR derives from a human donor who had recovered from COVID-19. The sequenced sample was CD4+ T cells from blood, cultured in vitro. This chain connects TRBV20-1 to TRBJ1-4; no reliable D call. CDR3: CSARDPGGLGEKLFF. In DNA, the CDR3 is TGCAGTGCTAGAGATCCAGGAGGGCTAGGTGAAAAACTGTTTTTT.